These 23 T cell receptor beta chains share one sample of origin, sequenced in a study of blood T cell repertoires in COVID-19. The table came from immunoSEQ multiplex PCR; TCRdb's copy has only in-frame clones and leaves some out. This sample has a few hundred thousand clones, with roughly 85% found just once. Sequencing was carried out using PBMCs or T cells enriched from blood (not recorded which). These receptors came from a man in his forties who had recovered from COVID-19.

The chain links TRBV7-8 to TRBJ2-2; maybe TRBD2 (5 bases). The germline V gene encodes CDR1 SGHVS and CDR2 FQNEAQ. V was pared by 2 bases and J by 4 bases, with 14 bases between. CDR3 length: 16 amino acids. The CDR3 DNA reads TGTGCCAGCAGCTTATTGAGGGAAACCCTCACCGGGGAGCTGTTTTTT. Translated, it gives CASSLLRETLTGELFF.

The chain uses TRBV9 and TRBJ1-3; D unclear. Germline values: CDR1 SGDLS, CDR2 YYNGEE. This CDR3 is built from 15 residues. Trimming shortened V by 4 bases and J by 0 bases, and 11 bases separated the two germline ends. The CDR3 loop reads CASSFSLASGNTIYF. The CDR3 bases are TGTGCCAGCAGCTTTAGTCTTGCCTCTGGAAACACCATATATTTT. Full variable domain (rest looked up from reference TRBV9 and TRBJ1-3): DSGVTQTPKHLITATGQRVTLRCSPRSGDLSVYWYQQSLDQGLQFLIQYYNGEERAKGNILERFSAQQFPDLHSELNLSSLELGDSALYFCASSFSLASGNTIYFGEGSWLTVV.

This CDR3 reads CASSLNRGRTDTQYF. The CDR3 DNA is TGTGCCAGCAGCTTAAACAGGGGGCGAACAGATACGCAGTATTTT. This rearrangement joins TRBV11-2 to TRBJ2-3, with 9 bases matching TRBD1. Germline values: CDR1 SGHAT, CDR2 FQNNGV. The CDR3 contains 15 residues. The J segment lost 3 bases and the V segment lost 2 bases, leaving 3 bases of the junction unmatched.

The chain links TRBV7-8 to TRBJ2-2, with 14 bases aligning to TRBD2. The CDR3 runs to 18 residues. Germline V lookup: CDR1 SGHVS, CDR2 FQNEAQ. The junction had 12 bases not matched to a gene; V was cut back by 5 bases and J by 7 bases. The CDR3 DNA follows: TGTGCCAGCAGCATCGGACTAGCGGGAGGCCTTTTAGACGGGGAGCTGTTTTTT. Translated: CASSIGLAGGLLDGELFF.

The V call is TRBV7-9, the J call TRBJ2-7; D possibly corresponds to TRBD1 (6 bases). The ends were cut back, 5 bases at V and 4 bases at J, with 18 bases in the middle. Germline loops: CDR1 SEHNR, CDR2 FQNEAQ (reference sequence). CDR3 length: 15 residues. This chain's CDR3 is CASSPKTQGLYEQYF. The CDR3 DNA reads as TGTGCCAGCAGCCCCAAAACTCAGGGGCTTTACGAGCAGTACTTC.

This clone was recorded only once. J is TRBJ2-4 and V is TRBV19, with TRBD1 as a possible D gene (5 bases). V shed 1 base and J shed 0 bases, with 16 bases lying between them. Looked up from germline, CDR1 is LNHDA and CDR2 is SQIVND (reference sequence). The CDR3 totals 18 residues. The DNA of the CDR3 is TGTGCCAGTAGTATAGTACAGGAATACGTTCTAGCCAAAAACATTCAGTACTTC. It yields the protein CASSIVQEYVLAKNIQYF.

This chain links TRBV6-2 or TRBV6-3 with TRBJ1-5; possibly TRBD1 for D (6 bases). Germline CDR1 reads MNHEY; CDR2 reads SVGEGT. V lost 4 bases and J lost 2, with 9 bases in between. The CDR3 loop spans 14 amino acids. CDR3 protein: CASSWGHRNQPQHF. The CDR3 DNA follows: TGTGCCAGCAGTTGGGGACACCGCAATCAGCCCCAGCATTTT.

This chain uses TRBV5-5 with TRBJ1-5; TRBD1 matches at 10 bases. V gave up 3 bases and J gave up 3 bases; unmatched junction bases: 3. Germline lookup yields CDR1 SGHKS and CDR2 YYEKEE (reference sequence). The CDR3 contains 15 residues. The CDR3 protein is CASSWGQGLNQPQHF. CDR3 DNA sequence: TGTGCCAGCAGCTGGGGACAGGGGCTCAATCAGCCCCAGCATTTT.

To note about this clone: At one of its ends the junction is not consistent with the germline gene, which may arise from a read error. This chain connects TRBV6-6 to TRBJ2-7; 9 nucleotides align to TRBD1. Germline CDR1 reads MNHNY; CDR2 reads SVGAGI (reference sequence). This CDR3 has 11 amino acids. CDR3 DNA: TGTGCCAGCAGGATCGACAGGGGGTTTCACTTC. Amino acids: CASRIDRGFHF.

This clone turned up a few times. The V gene is TRBV3-1 (or the pseudogene TRBV3-2), the J gene TRBJ1-2; tentatively, D is TRBD1 (6 bases). CDR1 and CDR2 from the germline V gene are LGHDT and YNNKEL (reference sequence). Deletions cut 4 bases from V and 7 bases from J, with 19 bases between. This CDR3 has 15 residues. The CDR3 DNA reads TGTGCCAGCAGCCCCCGGGACACACTCCCTCTTGGCTACACCTTC. This sequence encodes CASSPRDTLPLGYTF.

V is TRBV28 and J is TRBJ2-1; D gene unclear. The CDR3 covers 12 residues. Germline CDR1 MDHEN, CDR2 SYDVKM. With 7 bases removed from V and 7 bases from J, the gap between germline ends came to 11 bases. The CDR3 is CASMASQNEQFF. The CDR3 nucleotides are TGTGCCAGCATGGCTAGTCAGAATGAGCAGTTCTTC.

The chain links TRBV5-1 to TRBJ2-7, with TRBD2 identical over 10 bases. CDR3 length equals 15 residues. The V gene's germline CDR1 is SGHRS and CDR2 YFSETQ. The junction had 6 bases not matched to a gene; V was cut back by 1 base and J by 5 bases. CDR3 region: CASSLTSGTFNEQYF. CDR3 sequence (DNA): TGCGCCAGCAGCTTGACTAGCGGGACGTTTAACGAGCAGTACTTC. Full variable domain (outside the CDR3, taken from reference TRBV5-1 and TRBJ2-7): KAGVTQTPRYLIKTRGQQVTLSCSPISGHRSVSWYQQTPGQGLQFLFEYFSETQRNKGNFPGRFSGRQFSNSRSEMNVSTLELGDSALYLCASSLTSGTFNEQYFGPGTRLTVT.

As to this clone: The sample has other DNA sequences that encode this CDR3 too. The gene calls are TRBV3-1 (or the pseudogene TRBV3-2) and TRBJ2-7, with 8 bases lining up with TRBD2. Trimming at V came to 3 bases and at J to 1 base, leaving 2 bases not matched to a gene. The CDR3 sequence is 14 residues long. Germline CDR1 LGHDT, CDR2 YNNKEL (reference sequence). In DNA, the CDR3 is TGTGCCAGCAGCCAGTCTAGCGGGTCCTACGAGCAGTACTTC. As protein: CASSQSSGSYEQYF.

The V and J genes are TRBV6-5 and TRBJ1-5; 7 bases are a match to TRBD1. CDR1 is MNHEY and CDR2 is SVGAGI in the germline V gene. CDR3 size: 13 residues. Trimming at V came to 2 bases and at J to 7 bases, leaving 2 bases not matched to a gene. Here the CDR3 DNA reads TGTGCCAGCAGTTACGGGACAGACCAGCCCCAGCATTTT. This sequence encodes CASSYGTDQPQHF.

The CDR3 protein is CASKGAGGSYEQYF. CDR3 nucleotides: TGTGCCAGCAAGGGGGCGGGTGGCTCCTACGAGCAGTACTTC. The genes are TRBV3-1 (or the pseudogene TRBV3-2) and TRBJ2-7, with TRBD1 identical over 7 bases. Germline CDR1 and CDR2: LGHDT and YNNKEL (reference sequence). The CDR3 loop spans 14 amino acids. V lost 7 bases and J lost 0; bases outside the gene matches: 6.

This clone has just one count. V and J are TRBV2 and TRBJ2-5, with 8 bases that match TRBD2. Germline CDR1 reads SNHLY; CDR2 reads FYNNEI. V gave up 4 bases and J gave up 8 bases; unmatched junction bases: 6. The CDR3 sequence is 13 residues long. CDR3 sequence reads: CASSVSREATQYF. The CDR3 nucleotides are TGTGCCAGCAGTGTCTCGCGGGAGGCCACCCAGTACTTC. Combining the CDR3 with reference TRBV2 and TRBJ2-5 gives the whole variable domain EPEVTQTPSHQVTQMGQEVILRCVPISNHLYFYWYRQILGQKVEFLVSFYNNEISEKSEIFDDQFSVERPDGSNFTLKIRSTKLEDSAMYFCASSVSREATQYFGPGTRLLVL.

The chain carries TRBV5-1 and TRBJ2-5; 10 nucleotides align to TRBD1. V lost 0 bases, J lost 2 bases, and 4 bases stayed unmatched. Germline V lookup: CDR1 SGHRS, CDR2 YFSETQ. The CDR3 totals 16 residues. The CDR3 here is CASSLGDRGAQETQYF. CDR3 DNA sequence: TGCGCCAGCAGCTTGGGGGACAGGGGTGCTCAAGAGACCCAGTACTTC.

The chain employs TRBV5-1 and TRBJ2-1; 8 positions agree with TRBD1. Germline V gene lookup returns CDR1 SGHRS and CDR2 YFSETQ. There are 15 residues in the CDR3. Losses at the gene ends were 3 bases for V and 1 base for J; bases not matched to a gene: 3. CDR3 bases: TGCGCCAGCAGCTCGAACAGGGGGTCCTACAATGAGCAGTTCTTC. This gives the protein CASSSNRGSYNEQFF.

V and J are TRBV5-1 and TRBJ2-3; no reliable D call. This CDR3 is built from 14 residues. Trimming pared 0 bases from V and 1 base from J, leaving 6 bases between. CDR1 is SGHRS and CDR2 is YFSETQ in the germline V gene. The CDR3 region has the DNA TGCGCCAGCAGCTTGGGCGGCCGCACAGATACGCAGTATTTT. It specifies CASSLGGRTDTQYF.

The V and J genes are TRBV5-4 and TRBJ2-7; D possibly corresponds to TRBD1 (6 bases). The germline CDR1 and CDR2 sequences are SGHNT and YYREEE (reference sequence). V gave up 4 bases and J gave up 5 bases, with 16 bases separating them. The CDR3 consists of 14 residues. CDR3 nucleotides: TGTGCCAGCAGCCCCCCTTTCAGGGGCCACGAGCAGTACTTC. Protein product: CASSPPFRGHEQYF.

The chain links TRBV14 to TRBJ1-4; no clear D gene. V was cut by 4 bases and J by 4 bases, with 16 bases left in between. The germline V gene has CDR1 SGHDN and CDR2 FVKESK. The CDR3 is made up of 16 amino acids. CDR3 DNA: TGTGCCAGCAGCCTAGGCGGTATGAAGTATAATGAAAAACTGTTTTTT. This translates into CASSLGGMKYNEKLFF.

The chain uses TRBV19 and TRBJ2-2; D unresolved. Trimming pared 1 base from V and 3 bases from J, leaving 6 bases between. CDR1 and CDR2 from the germline V gene are LNHDA and SQIVND (reference sequence). This CDR3 is built from 14 residues. CDR3: CASSIGLYTGELFF. Here the CDR3 DNA reads TGTGCCAGTAGTATAGGACTGTACACCGGGGAGCTGTTTTTT.

This clone has a handful of counts. The rearrangement uses TRBV4-2 and TRBJ2-3, with 7 bases lining up with TRBD2. The CDR3 has 17 residues. In germline, CDR1 is LGHNA, CDR2 YNFKEQ. V gave up 0 bases and J gave up 2 bases; unmatched junction bases: 8. CDR3 sequence reads: CASSQDGRNSITDTQYF. CDR3 DNA sequence: TGTGCCAGCAGCCAAGACGGGAGGAATTCAATCACAGATACGCAGTATTTT.